This T cell receptor (beta chain) emerged from a study of OX40 agonist ivuxolimab in advanced cancers. Study details: The group had a mean age of 60 years, ranged from about 23 to 85, and was around 86% male. Having had anti-PD-1, anti-PD-L1 or anti-CTLA-4 therapy before was allowed, and under 50% had some.

V was pared by 5 bases and J by 1 base, with 12 bases between. The CDR3 loop spans 14 amino acids. CDR1 SGHRS and CDR2 YFSETQ come from the germline V gene. Sequencing was performed with immunoSEQ multiplex PCR; in TCRdb, only in-frame clones are kept and a portion is missing. The top ten clones hold 1.4% of a sample with about 68,000 clones, 83% of them seen once. J is TRBJ1-1 and V is TRBV5-1; D gene uncertain. The origin of this receptor is an adult with an advanced solid tumor such as melanoma, head and neck, liver or kidney cancer. This specimen consisted of CD4+ or CD8+ T cells sorted from blood, obtained in a trial of the OX40 agonist ivuxolimab. The CDR3 here is CASRVLPANTEAFF. In DNA form, the CDR3 reads TGCGCCAGCAGGGTCCTACCAGCGAACACTGAAGCTTTCTTT.